One sample yielded the 20 T cell receptor beta chains listed below, sequenced in a study of cytomegalovirus exposure and HLA in healthy donors. Researchers ran the PCR with 60 Vbeta and 13 Jbeta primers. Sequencing used immunoSEQ multiplex PCR; TCRdb keeps in-frame clones, though not all of them. The sample records 65,000 to 90,000 clones, roughly two thirds being singletons. Input material: PBMCs. Every receptor here comes from a woman aged 35 to 49 in good health and CMV-seropositive.

V is TRBV6-4 and J is TRBJ2-2, with D hard to call. CDR1 is MRHNA, CDR2 SNTAGT, per germline. The V end was cut by 4 bases, the J end by 5 bases, with 11 bases between. CDR3 length: 14 residues. CDR3 sequence: CASSATPGTGELFF. The CDR3 bases are TGTGCCAGCAGTGCGACCCCCGGGACCGGGGAGCTGTTTTTT.

This clone was picked up one time. The chain couples TRBV7-8 to TRBJ1-1; TRBD1 might be the D (5 bases). Germline V CDR1 and CDR2: SGHVS, FQNEAQ. Deletions cut 4 bases from V and 4 bases from J, with 13 bases between. There are 14 residues in the CDR3. Here the CDR3 reads CASSSGEGSTEAFF. CDR3 nucleotides: TGTGCCAGCAGCTCGGGGGAAGGGAGCACTGAAGCTTTCTTT.

The chain links TRBV4-3 to TRBJ1-3; D is possibly TRBD1 (5 bases). Looked up from germline, CDR1 is LGHNA and CDR2 is YSLEER. The ends were cut back, 0 bases at V and 7 bases at J, with 16 bases in the middle. This CDR3 is built from 16 residues. DNA of the CDR3: TGCGCCAGCAGCCAAGAACCTTCCCGGGACTGGAACACCATATATTTT. It translates to CASSQEPSRDWNTIYF.

The genes are TRBV25-1 and TRBJ2-5, with D maybe TRBD1 (5 bases). Deletions cut 3 bases from V and 2 bases from J, with 13 bases between. Germline CDR1 is MGHDK and CDR2 is SYGVNS. The CDR3 has 15 residues. This CDR3 reads CASSDHVRQQETQYF. In DNA form, the CDR3 reads TGTGCCAGCAGTGACCACGTTAGACAGCAAGAGACCCAGTACTTC.

This rearrangement joins TRBV7-2 to TRBJ2-3; possibly TRBD2 for D (6 bases). The V end was cut by 5 bases, the J end by 6 bases, with 12 bases between. The germline CDR1 and CDR2 sequences are SGHTA and FQGNSA. The CDR3 sequence is 13 residues long. DNA of the CDR3: TGTGCCAGCAGCGAGTGGGCGGGGGATACGCAGTATTTT. Translating it yields CASSEWAGDTQYF.

This clone has more than one count but fewer than ten. V is TRBV4-1 and J is TRBJ2-1; 10 bases are a match to TRBD2. The CDR3 runs to 16 residues. The trim removed 0 bases at V and 5 bases at J, leaving 4 bases unmatched. CDR1 MGHRA and CDR2 YSYEKL come from the germline V gene. In DNA, the CDR3 is TGCGCCAGCAGCCAAGAACTAGCGGGATGGGACAATGAGCAGTTCTTC. It is translated as CASSQELAGWDNEQFF.

This clone was seen more than once but under ten times. V is TRBV4-1 and J is TRBJ1-3; possible D gene TRBD1, 6 bases. The CDR3 has 15 residues. Germline V gives CDR1 MGHRA, CDR2 YSYEKL. The V and J ends lost 2 bases and 4 bases respectively, with 12 bases between them. In nucleotides, the CDR3 is TGCGCCAGCAGCCAACCAGGGGCGGCGGGAAACACCATATATTTT. This codes for CASSQPGAAGNTIYF.

The chain employs TRBV6-5 and TRBJ1-1; TRBD1 is a possible D gene (5 bases). V was clipped by 0 bases and J by 1 base, with 12 bases between them. This CDR3 has 16 amino acids. Germline CDR1 MNHEY, CDR2 SVGAGI. This CDR3 reads CASSYSNHQGNTEAFF. As DNA, the CDR3 is TGTGCCAGCAGTTACTCTAATCATCAGGGGAACACTGAAGCTTTCTTT.

This clone has a handful of counts. V is TRBV5-1 and J is TRBJ2-3; TRBD1 is a possible D gene (6 bases). Germline-derived CDR1 and CDR2 are SGHRS and YFSETQ. This CDR3 region has 14 residues. Trimming stripped 7 bases from V and 8 bases from J, with 20 bases between. The CDR3 region is CASHVGGEAVTQYF. The CDR3 region has the DNA TGCGCCAGCCACGTAGGGGGAGAGGCGGTTACGCAGTATTTT.

This clone was seen once. CDR3 bases: TGTGCCATCAGTGGACTAGCGGGAGCAGCCGAGCAGTACTTC. This translates into CAISGLAGAAEQYF. The chain is built from TRBV10-3 and TRBJ2-7, with 12 nucleotides matching TRBD2. The junction had 4 bases not matched to a gene; V was cut back by 4 bases and J by 6 bases. CDR3 size: 14 residues. CDR1 ENHRY and CDR2 SYGVKD come from the germline V gene.

The J gene is TRBJ2-4, the V gene TRBV4-2; maybe TRBD1 (6 bases). With 0 bases removed from V and 3 bases from J, the gap between germline ends came to 12 bases. Per germline, CDR1 LGHNA and CDR2 YNFKEQ. CDR3 size: 16 residues. The chain's CDR3 is CASSQDLGQSKNIQYF. CDR3 nucleotides: TGTGCCAGCAGCCAAGATCTAGGACAGAGCAAAAACATTCAGTACTTC.

The CDR3 DNA reads as TGTGCCAGCAGCTCTCAGGGTATTGGCAACGAGCAGTACTTC. This codes for CASSSQGIGNEQYF. V is TRBV7-2 and J is TRBJ2-7; tentative D call: TRBD1 (5 bases). The CDR3 covers 14 residues. Trimming removed 4 bases from V and 5 bases from J, with 15 bases in between. Germline values: CDR1 SGHTA, CDR2 FQGNSA.

The chain employs TRBV9 and TRBJ1-6, with D tentatively TRBD1 (6 bases). CDR1 SGDLS and CDR2 YYNGEE come from the germline V gene. Trimming took 4 bases from V and 9 from J, leaving 14 bases between them. The CDR3 has 14 residues. The CDR3 bases are TGTGCCAGCAGCTCCGCGGGGGCAGGTTCACCCCTCCACTTT. Translated, it gives CASSSAGAGSPLHF.

The J gene is TRBJ1-1, the V gene TRBV30, with a weak D call TRBD1 (6 bases). The ends were cut back, 5 bases at V and 9 bases at J, with 16 bases in the middle. This CDR3 is 12 amino acids long. Germline CDR1 reads GTSNPN; CDR2 reads SVGIG (reference sequence). DNA of the CDR3: TGTGCCTGGTCTGGTAGAGGACAGAAAGCTTTCTTT. It codes for CAWSGRGQKAFF.

The rearrangement uses TRBV4-3 and TRBJ2-1; perhaps TRBD2 as D (5 bases). The CDR3 has 18 amino acids. CDR1 and CDR2 (germline): LGHNA, YSLEER. V shed 4 bases and J shed 0 bases, with 19 bases lying between them. The DNA of the CDR3 is TGCGCCAGCAGCCTGGGCACGGGAACCAAGTACTCCTACAATGAGCAGTTCTTC. Its translation is CASSLGTGTKYSYNEQFF.

V and J are TRBV9 and TRBJ2-3, with 7 bases fitting TRBD2. The CDR3 covers 16 residues. J lost 1 base, V lost 2 bases, and 7 bases had no gene match. Germline-derived CDR1 and CDR2 are SGDLS and YYNGEE. The CDR3 DNA sequence: TGTGCCAGCAGCGTCGGACTAGTGGGGGGCACAGATACGCAGTATTTT. Encoded protein: CASSVGLVGGTDTQYF.

The V and J genes are TRBV9 and TRBJ2-1, with D tentatively TRBD2 (5 bases). Trimming cost V 2 bases and J 9 bases, with 18 bases left between them. Germline lookup yields CDR1 SGDLS and CDR2 YYNGEE. The CDR3 extends over 15 amino acids. CDR3 loop: CASSVGFSERREQFF. CDR3 DNA sequence: TGTGCCAGCAGCGTGGGGTTTAGCGAGCGGCGTGAGCAGTTCTTC.

CDR3 nucleotides: TGTGCCAGCATTGTAGAGGTCTACGGTCAGCCCCAGCATTTT. It encodes CASIVEVYGQPQHF. V is TRBV5-8 and J is TRBJ1-5; D is unresolved. Germline lookup yields CDR1 SGHTS and CDR2 YDEGEE. The V and J ends lost 6 bases and 6 bases respectively, with 16 bases between them. There are 14 residues in the CDR3.

V is TRBV30 and J is TRBJ1-2; unclear D gene. Trimming left V 2 bases short and J 8 bases short, with 15 bases between. From germline, CDR1 is GTSNPN and CDR2 SVGIG (reference sequence). The CDR3 contains 13 residues. As DNA, the CDR3 is TGTGCCTGGAGTCCTGGCGGCCGTTGGGGCTACACCTTC. Amino acids: CAWSPGGRWGYTF. Supplemented by reference TRBV30 and TRBJ1-2, the full variable domain reads SQTIHQWPATLVQPVGSPLSLECTVEGTSNPNLYWYRQAAGRGLQLLFYSVGIGQISSEVPQNLSASRPQDRQFILSSKKLLLSDSGFYLCAWSPGGRWGYTFGSGTRLTVV.

The rearrangement uses TRBV5-4 and TRBJ2-7; no firm D call. V was clipped by 5 bases and J by 4 bases, with 13 bases between them. Per the germline V gene, CDR1 is SGHNT and CDR2 is YYREEE (reference sequence). The CDR3 spans 13 residues. CDR3 sequence: CASRDGVRYEQYF. The DNA of the CDR3 is TGTGCCAGCAGAGATGGAGTCCGATACGAGCAGTACTTC.